These 14 T cell receptor beta chains were all obtained from the same sample, sequenced in a study of T cell responses to AZD1222 COVID-19 vaccine. Sequencing was performed with immunoSEQ multiplex PCR; in TCRdb, only in-frame clones are kept and a portion is missing. The sample yields roughly 90,000 clones, 85% to 90% seen once. Source: peripheral blood, taken 28 days after the second AZD1222 dose. The receptor source for this set is an adult who received the AZD1222 COVID-19 vaccine.

A remark on this clone: An end of the junction does not agree with germline; a read error may underlie this. The rearrangement links TRBV20-1 to TRBJ2-7, with TRBD1 matching over 11 bases. This CDR3 is built from 11 residues. Germline CDR1 and CDR2: DFQATT and SNEGSKA (reference sequence). The CDR3 sequence is CSAKDRGRLHF. CDR3 coding DNA: TGCAGTGCTAAGGACAGGGGGCGTTTGCACTTC.

The V gene is TRBV5-1, the J gene TRBJ1-1; tentative D call: TRBD1 (5 bases). The V end lost 0 bases, the J end lost 0 bases, and 9 bases lay between the germline ends. This CDR3 has 15 amino acids. CDR1 and CDR2 (germline): SGHRS, YFSETQ. The CDR3: CASSLGSGMNTEAFF. As DNA, the CDR3 is TGCGCCAGCAGCTTGGGATCAGGGATGAACACTGAAGCTTTCTTT.

This clone is labeled as medium-sized. The chain employs TRBV6-2 or TRBV6-3 and TRBJ1-1; D is undetermined. The V and J ends lost 5 bases and 1 base respectively, with 14 bases between them. In germline, CDR1 is MNHEY, CDR2 SVGEGT. CDR3 length equals 15 residues. Written as DNA, the CDR3 is TGTGCCAGCAGTGACCCAGGACCGGCGAACACTGAAGCTTTCTTT. It is translated as CASSDPGPANTEAFF.

The chain recombines TRBV19 with TRBJ1-5, with TRBD1 matching 8 bases. Germline CDR1 LNHDA, CDR2 SQIVND (reference sequence). V was clipped by 5 bases and J by 7 bases; unmatched bases: 10. This CDR3 comprises 15 residues. CDR3 in DNA: TGTGCCAGTAGTTCCCAAGGGACAGGTGAACAGCCCCAGCATTTT. Protein: CASSSQGTGEQPQHF. The entire variable domain, with the rest obtained from reference TRBV19 and TRBJ1-5, is as follows: DGGITQSPKYLFRKEGQNVTLSCEQNLNHDAMYWYRQDPGQGLRLIYYSQIVNDFQKGDIAEGYSVSREKKESFPLTVTSAQKNPTAFYLCASSSQGTGEQPQHFGDGTRLSIL.

CDR3 in DNA: TGTGCCAGCAGCTTGGTAGGGTCCTCCTACGAGCAGTACTTC. Protein sequence: CASSLVGSSYEQYF. This chain connects TRBV5-5 to TRBJ2-7; D call uncertain. V was shortened by 0 bases and J by 0 bases, with 7 bases between the two germline ends. This CDR3 is 14 amino acids long. Germline V gene data show CDR1 as SGHKS and CDR2 as YYEKEE (reference sequence).

This clone turned up a few times. The V call is TRBV15, the J call TRBJ2-7; D uncertain. The CDR3 has 13 residues. Germline loops: CDR1 LNHNV, CDR2 YYDKDF (reference sequence). V lost 0 bases and J lost 10, with 13 bases in between. The CDR3 loop is CATSRDLSGQQYF. The CDR3 DNA sequence: TGTGCCACCAGCAGAGATCTCTCCGGGCAACAGTACTTC.

The V gene is TRBV11-1, the J gene TRBJ1-5, with D uncertain. Trimming removed 6 bases from V and 6 bases from J, with 21 bases in between. Germline values: CDR1 SGHAT, CDR2 FQDESV (reference sequence). CDR3 size: 16 residues. For the CDR3, the DNA is TGTGCCAGCAGAAAACCCCGGACTGCGGCAATTCAGCCCCAGCATTTT. This encodes CASRKPRTAAIQPQHF. The full variable domain, its missing parts supplied by reference TRBV11-1 and TRBJ1-5, is EAEVAQSPRYKITEKSQAVAFWCDPISGHATLYWYRQILGQGPELLVQFQDESVVDDSQLPKDRFSAERLKGVDSTLKIQPAELGDSAMYLCASRKPRTAAIQPQHFGDGTRLSIL.

This sequence joins TRBV30 and TRBJ1-1; 10 bases agree with TRBD1. Germline lookup yields CDR1 GTSNPN and CDR2 SVGIG (reference sequence). The ends lost 8 bases at V and 4 bases at J; junction bases unmatched: 7. There are 13 residues in the CDR3. CDR3 protein: CAGYGQGVTEAFF. The CDR3, as DNA: TGTGCCGGTTACGGACAGGGGGTCACTGAAGCTTTCTTT.

The CDR3 loop is CASSLSQGETEAFF. The CDR3 region has the DNA TGTGCCAGCAGTTTATCGCAGGGGGAAACTGAAGCTTTCTTT. The chain joins TRBV27 to TRBJ1-1; 7 positions match TRBD1. CDR3 length: 14 amino acids. Looked up from germline, CDR1 is MNHEY and CDR2 is SMNVEV (reference sequence). Trimming removed 0 bases from V and 5 bases from J; junction bases left unmatched: 3.

The chain recombines TRBV3-1 (or the pseudogene TRBV3-2) with TRBJ2-5; TRBD2 matches 7 bases. The CDR3 covers 13 residues. From germline, CDR1 is LGHDT and CDR2 YNNKEL (reference sequence). J gave up 5 bases and V 8 bases, and 8 bases lay outside the gene matches. The CDR3 DNA sequence: TGTGCCAGCGTGCGGCAGGGAGGGGAGACCCAGTACTTC. Translating it yields CASVRQGGETQYF.

The J gene is TRBJ1-2, the V gene TRBV19; unclear D gene. V was clipped by 4 bases and J by 8 bases, with 14 bases between them. Germline assignment: CDR1 LNHDA and CDR2 SQIVND (reference sequence). This CDR3 is built from 13 residues. DNA for the CDR3: TGTGCCAGTAGTAATCGGGTGGCATACGGCTACACCTTC. Residues: CASSNRVAYGYTF.

This sequence joins TRBV6-5 and TRBJ2-7, with a tentative D call TRBD1 (7 bases). V gave up 5 bases and J gave up 4 bases, with 12 bases separating them. The CDR3 is 13 amino acids. The V gene's germline CDR1 is MNHEY and CDR2 SVGAGI. CDR3 residues: CASSQTGRYEQYF. CDR3 DNA: TGTGCCAGCAGTCAGACAGGGAGGTACGAGCAGTACTTC.

The V call is TRBV7-9, the J call TRBJ1-1; D possibly corresponds to TRBD1 (5 bases). The CDR3 sequence is 15 residues long. Germline lookup yields CDR1 SEHNR and CDR2 FQNEAQ (reference sequence). Trimming took off 5 bases at V and 4 bases at J, with 17 bases between the two ends. The chain's CDR3 is CASSPREGLGTEAFF. As DNA, the CDR3 is TGTGCCAGCAGCCCCCGGGAGGGGCTGGGCACTGAAGCTTTCTTT.

CDR3 region: CASRDSSSGNTIYF. As DNA, the CDR3 is TGCGCCAGCAGGGACTCAAGCTCTGGAAACACCATATATTTT. V usage is TRBV10-2 and J usage is TRBJ1-3; D call uncertain. V was trimmed by 6 bases and J by 0 bases, leaving 9 bases between them. Germline CDR1 reads WSHSY; CDR2 reads SAAADI. This CDR3 has 14 residues.